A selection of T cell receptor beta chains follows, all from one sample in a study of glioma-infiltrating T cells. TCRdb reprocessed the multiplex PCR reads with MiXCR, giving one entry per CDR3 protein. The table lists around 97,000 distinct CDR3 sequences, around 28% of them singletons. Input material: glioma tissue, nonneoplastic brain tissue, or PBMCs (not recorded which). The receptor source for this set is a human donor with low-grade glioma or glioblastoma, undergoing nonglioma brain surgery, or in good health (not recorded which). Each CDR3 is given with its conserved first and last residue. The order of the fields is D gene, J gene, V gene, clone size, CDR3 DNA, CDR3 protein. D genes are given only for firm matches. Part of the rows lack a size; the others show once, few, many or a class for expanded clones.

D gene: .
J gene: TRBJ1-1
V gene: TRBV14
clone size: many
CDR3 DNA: TGTGCCAGCAGCCAAGATTTCGGACCCCTTGAAGCTTTCTTT
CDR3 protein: CASSQDFGPLEAFF

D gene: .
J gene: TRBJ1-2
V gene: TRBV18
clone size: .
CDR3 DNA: TGTGCCAGCTCACCATCTAACATTAACTATGGCTACACCTTC
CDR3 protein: CASSPSNINYGYTF

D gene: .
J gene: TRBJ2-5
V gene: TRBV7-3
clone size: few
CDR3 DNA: TGTGCCAGCAGCTTAAGGGGCGTTGGAGAGACCCAGTACTTC
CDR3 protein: CASSLRGVGETQYF

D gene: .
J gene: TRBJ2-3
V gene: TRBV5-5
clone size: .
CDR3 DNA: TGTGCCAGCAGTTCGTGCAGTGCAGGGGATACGCAGTATTTT
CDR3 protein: CASSSCSAGDTQYF

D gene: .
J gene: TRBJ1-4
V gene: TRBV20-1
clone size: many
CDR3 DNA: TGCAGTGCCCCGCCCACAGGGTATAATGAAAAACTGTTTTTT
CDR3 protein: CSAPPTGYNEKLFF

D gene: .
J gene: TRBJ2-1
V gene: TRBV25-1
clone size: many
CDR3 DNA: TGTGCCAGCAGTGAAGCGGGGGCCCGGAACAATGAGCAGTTCTTC
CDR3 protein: CASSEAGARNNEQFF

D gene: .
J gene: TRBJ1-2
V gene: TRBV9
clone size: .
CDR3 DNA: TGTGCCAGCAGCGTCAGGGGTGGCGGCTACACCTTC
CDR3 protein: CASSVRGGGYTF

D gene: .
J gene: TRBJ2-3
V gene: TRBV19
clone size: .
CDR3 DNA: TGTGCCAGTAGTAAACCCGACCTTGGAGATACGCAGTATTTT
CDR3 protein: CASSKPDLGDTQYF

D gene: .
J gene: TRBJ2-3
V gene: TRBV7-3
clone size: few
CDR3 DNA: TGTGCCAGCAGCTTTTGGGGGGCAGATACGCAGTATTTT
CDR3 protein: CASSFWGADTQYF

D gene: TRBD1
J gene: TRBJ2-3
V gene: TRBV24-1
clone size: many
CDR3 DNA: TGTGCCACCAGTGATACAACGAGGGGACAGGGAACGCAGTATTTT
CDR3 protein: CATSDTTRGQGTQYF

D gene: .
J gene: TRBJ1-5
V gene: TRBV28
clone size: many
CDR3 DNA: TGTGCCAGCAATCGGGTGGGCAATCAGCCCCAGCATTTT
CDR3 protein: CASNRVGNQPQHF

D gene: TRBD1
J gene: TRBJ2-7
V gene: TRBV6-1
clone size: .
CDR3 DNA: TGTGCCAGCAGCTACAAGGGGGCGACCTACGAGCAGTACTTC
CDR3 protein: CASSYKGATYEQYF

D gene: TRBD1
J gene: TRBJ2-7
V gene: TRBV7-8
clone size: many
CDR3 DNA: TGTGCCAGCTCCGGGACAGCGTTCCAGGGCGAGCAGTACTTC
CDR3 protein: CASSGTAFQGEQYF

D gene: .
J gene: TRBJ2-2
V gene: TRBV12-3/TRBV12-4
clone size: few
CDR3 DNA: TGTGCCAGCAGTTTGCACAGGACGAACACCGGGGAGCTGTTTTTT
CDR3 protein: CASSLHRTNTGELFF

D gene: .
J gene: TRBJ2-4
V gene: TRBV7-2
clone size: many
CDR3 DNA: TGTGCCAGCAGCCCACGGGACATGTTAGCCAAAAACATTCAGTACTTC
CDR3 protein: CASSPRDMLAKNIQYF

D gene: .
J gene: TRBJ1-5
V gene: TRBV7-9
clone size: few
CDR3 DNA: TGTGCCAGCAGCTTGCACTCTAACAAGGTTAATAGCAATCAGCCCCAGCATTTT
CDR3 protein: CASSLHSNKVNSNQPQHF

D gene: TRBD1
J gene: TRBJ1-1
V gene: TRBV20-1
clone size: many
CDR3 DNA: TGCAGTGCTCTCAGGGGGCCGGACACTGAAGCTTTCTTT
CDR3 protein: CSALRGPDTEAFF

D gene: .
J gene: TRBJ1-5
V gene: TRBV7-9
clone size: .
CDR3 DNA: TGTGCCAGCAGCTTAGCGCACTCTAGGGATGGAGTCAATCAGCCCCAGCATTTT
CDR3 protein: CASSLAHSRDGVNQPQHF

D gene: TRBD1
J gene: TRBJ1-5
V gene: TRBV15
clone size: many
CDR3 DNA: TGTGCCACCAGCAGAAATTGGGGACAGTTCAATCAGCCCCAGCATTTT
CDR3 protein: CATSRNWGQFNQPQHF

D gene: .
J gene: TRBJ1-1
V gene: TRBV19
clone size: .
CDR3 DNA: TGTGCCAGTTCCCAGGGTGGGGGAGCTCTCTTT
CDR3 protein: CASSQGGGALF

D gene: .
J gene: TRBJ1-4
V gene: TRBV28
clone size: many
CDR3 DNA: TGTGCCAGCAGTTTTCCAACCGGGGGAGACGAAAAACTGTTTTTT
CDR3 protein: CASSFPTGGDEKLFF

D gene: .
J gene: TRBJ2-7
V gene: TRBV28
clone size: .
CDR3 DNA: TGTGCCAGCAGTCTGGCAGGGAATGAGCAGTACTTC
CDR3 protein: CASSLAGNEQYF

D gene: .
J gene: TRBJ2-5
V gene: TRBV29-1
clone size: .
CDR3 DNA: TGCAGCGCGCGCAGGGAGCCAGAGACCCAGTACTTC
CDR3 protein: CSARREPETQYF

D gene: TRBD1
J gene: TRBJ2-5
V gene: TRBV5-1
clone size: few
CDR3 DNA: TGCGCCAGCAGCTTTGGGGACAGCCAAGAGACCCAGTACTTC
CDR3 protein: CASSFGDSQETQYF

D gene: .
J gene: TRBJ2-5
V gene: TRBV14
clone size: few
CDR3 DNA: TGTGCCAGCAGCCAGGGTAGTTCGGAGACCCAGTACTTC
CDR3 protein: CASSQGSSETQYF

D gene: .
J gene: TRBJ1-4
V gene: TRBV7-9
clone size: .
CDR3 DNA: TGTGCCAGCAGTCTTACAGGCAATAATGAAAAACTGTTTTTT
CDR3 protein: CASSLTGNNEKLFF

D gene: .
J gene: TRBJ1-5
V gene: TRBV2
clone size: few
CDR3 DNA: TGTGCCAGCCAGAAGGGTAATCAGCCCCAGCATTTT
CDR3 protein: CASQKGNQPQHF

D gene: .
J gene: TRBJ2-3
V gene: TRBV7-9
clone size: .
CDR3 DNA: TGTGCCAGCAGCTTGTCTCCGACTCATACGCAGTATTTT
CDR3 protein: CASSLSPTHTQYF

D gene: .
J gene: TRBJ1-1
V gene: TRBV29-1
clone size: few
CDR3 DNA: TGCAGCGTAGCCACAGGGATTTACACTGAAGCTTTCTTT
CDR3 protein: CSVATGIYTEAFF

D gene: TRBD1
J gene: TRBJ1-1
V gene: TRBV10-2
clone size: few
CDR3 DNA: TGCGCCAGCAGTTCGTCCGACAGGGGAGCCACTGAAGCTTTCTTT
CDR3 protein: CASSSSDRGATEAFF

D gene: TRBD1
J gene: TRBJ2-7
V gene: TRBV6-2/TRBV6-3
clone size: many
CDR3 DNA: TGTGCCAGCAGTTACGGGACAGGGTTTTACGAGCAGTACTTC
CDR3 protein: CASSYGTGFYEQYF

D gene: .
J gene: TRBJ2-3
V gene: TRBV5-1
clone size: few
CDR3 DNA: TGCGCCAGCTGGACCCACACAGATACGCAGTATTTT
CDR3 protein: CASWTHTDTQYF

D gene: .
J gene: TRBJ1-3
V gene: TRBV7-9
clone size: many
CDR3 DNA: TGTGCCAGCAGCCCGGTGGGGCGAGGAAACACCATATATTTT
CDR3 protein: CASSPVGRGNTIYF

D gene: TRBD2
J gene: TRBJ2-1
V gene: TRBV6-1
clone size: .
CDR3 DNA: TGTGCCAGCAGCACGGGACTAGCGGGGGGGAACAATGAGCAGTTCTTC
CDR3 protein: CASSTGLAGGNNEQFF

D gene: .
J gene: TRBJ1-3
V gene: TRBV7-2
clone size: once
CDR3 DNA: TGTGCCAGCAGCGTCAGGGAGTCTGGAAACACCATATATTTT
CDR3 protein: CASSVRESGNTIYF

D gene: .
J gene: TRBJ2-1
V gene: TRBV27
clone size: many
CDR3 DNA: TGTGCCAGCGGCGGTATCCTGTACAATGAGCAGTTCTTC
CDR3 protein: CASGGILYNEQFF

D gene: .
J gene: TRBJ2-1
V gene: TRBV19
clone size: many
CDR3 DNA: TGTGCCAGTAGTGGCTCTCGCTACAATGAGCAGTTCTTC
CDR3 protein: CASSGSRYNEQFF

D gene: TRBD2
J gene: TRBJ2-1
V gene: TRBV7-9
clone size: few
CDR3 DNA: TGTGCCAGCAGCTCTCGGGGGGGGGCCTACAATGAGCAGTTCTTC
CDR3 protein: CASSSRGGAYNEQFF

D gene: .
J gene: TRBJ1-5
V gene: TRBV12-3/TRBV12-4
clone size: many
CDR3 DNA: TGTGCCAGCAGTTTGGCAGGGATGGGTCAGCCCCAGCATTTT
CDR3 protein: CASSLAGMGQPQHF

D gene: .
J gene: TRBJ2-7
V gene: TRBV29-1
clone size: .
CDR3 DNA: TGCAGCGTTGAACGGTCCTACGAGCAGTACTTC
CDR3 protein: CSVERSYEQYF

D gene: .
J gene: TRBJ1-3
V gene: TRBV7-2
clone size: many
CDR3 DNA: TGTGCCAGCAGTCACAGCTCTGGAAACACCATATATTTT
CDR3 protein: CASSHSSGNTIYF

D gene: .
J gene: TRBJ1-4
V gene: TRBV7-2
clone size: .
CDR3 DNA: TGTACCAGCAGCTTCCGGCCCGGGAGCGGAGCGACTAATGAAAAACTGTTTTTT
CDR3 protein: CTSSFRPGSGATNEKLFF

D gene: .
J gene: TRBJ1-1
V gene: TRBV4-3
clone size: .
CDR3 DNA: TGCGCCAGCAGCCAATCAGGGACGGGCGTGAACACTGAAGCTTTCTTT
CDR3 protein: CASSQSGTGVNTEAFF

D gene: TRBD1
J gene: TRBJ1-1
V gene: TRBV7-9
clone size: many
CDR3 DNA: TGTGCCAGCAGCTCTCAGGGGGCGAACACTGAAGCTTTCTTT
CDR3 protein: CASSSQGANTEAFF

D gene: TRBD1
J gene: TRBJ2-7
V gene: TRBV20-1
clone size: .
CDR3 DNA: TGCAGTGCACTAATTGGGGGACAGGAGAGCTACGAGCAGTACTTC
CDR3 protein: CSALIGGQESYEQYF